This T cell receptor beta chain was sequenced during a study of radiation and T cells in renal cell carcinoma (dated by TCRdb to 2019 to 2021). Some background on the complete study: In total, approximately 53 samples underwent TCR beta sequencing: some 25 tumors plus 27 peripheral blood samples. In the 40 to 60 samples combined, roughly 4.4 million unique CDR3 nucleotide sequences were found, encoding 2.5 million to 3 million unique CDR3 amino acid sequences.

TCR beta libraries were generated from genomic DNA with the immunoSEQ kit, following the manufacturer's recommendations. Library preparation used a first multiplex PCR with proprietary primers, then a second PCR adding unique barcodes, with bead cleanups after each round. Each sample batch included a kit-provided positive control reaction and a negative control reaction. The final libraries were assessed on an Agilent 4200 TapeStation D1000 ScreenTape, pooled by volume, and quantified by qPCR. An Illumina NextSeq500 fitted with a MidOutput 150-cycle cartridge performed the sequencing, running 156 Read1 cycles and 15 Index1 cycles with the kit's custom primers. The pooled library was loaded at 1.0 pM, and about 19% PhiX control was spiked in. As for the original processing: Vendor-processed data were analyzed in R, with a clonotype defined as all T cells sharing the same CDR3 nucleotide sequence. For clone abundance analyses, frequencies were normalized to the 10,000 most abundant clones per sample. Public T cell clones, which averaged fewer than five per sample, were excluded before analysis. ImmunoMap was used for dominant motif analysis with the PAM10 matrix, a gap penalty of 30, and a homology threshold of 0.3, and any motif reaching a cumulative frequency of at least 0.01 was considered dominant. TCRdb took over this immuneACCESS table, retaining in-frame rearrangements with V and J assigned. Such tables are incomplete; in checked studies, under half of the missing clones stem from an unresolved V gene, and the remainder is unexplained. That table furnishes V, J and clone size, whereas the DNA furnished D and trimming. This sample comprises 5,700 or so clones, about two thirds of them detected only once. Of the sample, about 27% falls within the top ten clones.

Worth noting for this clone: This receptor's antigen is unknown. Per-nucleotide qualities are absent, and no much larger clonotype sits a single base away.

The time point label on this specimen signifies: tumor resected at nephrectomy. What the treatment or condition label conveys for this sample: treatment-naive control, cytoreductive nephrectomy. For controls, tumors were taken from treatment-naive renal cell carcinoma patients who had cytoreductive nephrectomy with no radiation beforehand. Renal cell carcinoma with clear cell pathology was present in all patients. The control tumors sequenced for TCR were resected between about 2011 and 2014 from approximately ten males and several females whose median age was approximately 50 years (range roughly 35 to 85). The tumors were dissociated mechanically, digested with collagenase/hyaluronidase at 37 degrees C, processed in gentleMACS C tubes, and kept in liquid nitrogen. Genomic DNA for TCR sequencing was prepared using the QIAamp DNA Blood Mini Kit (Qiagen). Samples were included in the analyses only if all quality control checks were passed.

What the authors observed across the whole study: Only small tumor regions of 0.75 to 1 g were available, so intratumoral heterogeneity was not captured. Irradiated tumors showed higher TCR clonality than controls, with the top 100 clonotypes averaging approximately 54% of the repertoire versus about 45% in nephrectomy-only tumors. Irradiated tumors contained more dominant CDR3 motifs, and these motifs occupied a larger share of the repertoire than in control tumors. Because the trial had a single-armed design, the trial could not examine how radiation dose or scheduling affected the TCR repertoire.

V and J lose 3 bases and 13 bases, and a span of 31 bases separates them. The CDR3 spans 18 residues, from the cysteine through the phenylalanine. Kept here is only the CDR3 DNA, which spans 54 bases and is read in frame from base 1. Sequences MRHNA (CDR1) and SNTAGT (CDR2) are obtained from the germline V gene. The TCR originated in a human donor with renal cell carcinoma. The chain is made from TRBV6-4 and TRBJ2-1; matching of 8 bases hints at TRBD1 as the D gene. The source was tumor tissue, collected from a patient whose treatment was nephrectomy without radiotherapy. This receptor carries the CDR3 CASSEGTNRGGRPGGQFF. The sequence in DNA is TGTGCCAGCAGTGAGGGCACGAACAGGGGGGGTCGGCCCGGCGGACAGTTCTTC.